The 31 T cell receptor beta chains below all came from one sample that was sequenced in a study of shared T cell receptors in the human thymus. Here immunoSEQ multiplex PCR was the method, and the copy in TCRdb shows in-frame clones only, minus some. The table lists under 450,000 clones, approximately 95% of them singletons. Sequencing was carried out using thymocytes. The receptors stem from a human donor.

This chain links TRBV7-9 with TRBJ1-2; D may be TRBD1 (6 bases). V was trimmed by 4 bases and J by 7 bases, leaving 10 bases between them. This CDR3 spans 12 amino acids. The germline V gene has CDR1 SEHNR and CDR2 FQNEAQ (reference sequence). CDR3 sequence (DNA): TGTGCCAGCAGCTATAACAGGGCTGGCTACACCTTC. It yields the protein CASSYNRAGYTF.

The gene calls are TRBV7-8 and TRBJ1-3; 8 positions match TRBD1. The J segment lost 4 bases and the V segment lost 5 bases, leaving 7 bases of the junction unmatched. The germline CDR1 and CDR2 sequences are SGHVS and FQNEAQ. The CDR3 runs to 15 residues. The DNA for the CDR3 is TGTGCCAGCAGCATATCAGGGGGCCCAGGAAACACCATATATTTT. This sequence encodes CASSISGGPGNTIYF. Full variable domain (remainder filled in from reference TRBV7-8 and TRBJ1-3): GAGVSQSPRYKVAKRGQDVALRCDPISGHVSLFWYQQALGQGPEFLTYFQNEAQLDKSGLPSDRFFAERPEGSVSTLKIQRTQQEDSAVYLCASSISGGPGNTIYFGEGSWLTVV.

This chain joins TRBV18 and TRBJ2-5, with D maybe TRBD2 (6 bases). Deletions cut 3 bases from V and 3 bases from J, with 14 bases between. The V gene's germline CDR1 is KGHSH and CDR2 LQKENI. CDR3 length: 15 residues. CDR3 DNA sequence: TGTGCCAGCTCACCGGGACTGCCCGGAGAAGAGACCCAGTACTTC. It specifies CASSPGLPGEETQYF.

The chain links TRBV5-1 to TRBJ1-1; 7 nucleotides align to TRBD1. V lost 7 bases, J lost 1 base, and 7 bases stayed unmatched. Germline CDR1 and CDR2: SGHRS and YFSETQ. This CDR3 is 14 amino acids long. The CDR3 reads CASSEDRRNTEAFF. The CDR3 DNA follows: TGCGCCAGCTCCGAGGACAGGAGGAACACTGAAGCTTTCTTT.

The chain carries TRBV7-6 and TRBJ2-3; D gene unclear. This CDR3 contains 12 residues. The ends were cut back, 7 bases at V and 5 bases at J, with 10 bases in the middle. From germline, CDR1 is SGHVS and CDR2 FNYEAQ. For the CDR3, the DNA is TGTGCCAGCACTCCAACCGGAGATACGCAGTATTTT. Amino acids: CASTPTGDTQYF.

This chain links TRBV28 with TRBJ2-3; 10 bases agree with TRBD2. This CDR3 spans 19 amino acids. The J segment lost 2 bases and the V segment lost 3 bases, leaving 14 bases of the junction unmatched. Germline V lookup: CDR1 MDHEN, CDR2 SYDVKM. CDR3 sequence: CASSFSPEEAGGITDTQYF. The CDR3 DNA reads as TGTGCCAGCAGTTTCTCCCCGGAAGAAGCGGGAGGGATCACAGATACGCAGTATTTT.

The V and J genes are TRBV25-1 and TRBJ2-1; 7 nucleotides line up with TRBD2. With 6 bases clipped from V and 8 bases from J, the junction kept 4 bases outside the gene matches. This CDR3 comprises 12 residues. CDR1 is MGHDK, CDR2 SYGVNS, per germline. DNA for the CDR3: TGTGCCAGCAGGGGGGGGGTACATGAGCAGTTCTTC. Residues: CASRGGVHEQFF.

The chain employs TRBV27 and TRBJ2-4, with 9 bases lining up with TRBD2. Germline CDR1 and CDR2: MNHEY and SMNVEV (reference sequence). V shed 6 bases, J shed 3 bases, and the junction held 15 bases outside the gene matches. This CDR3 comprises 18 residues. The CDR3 reads CASRVHGREGLDKNIQYF. CDR3 DNA sequence: TGTGCCAGCAGGGTTCATGGGCGGGAGGGCCTGGACAAAAACATTCAGTACTTC.

The chain recombines TRBV5-1 with TRBJ2-7; D is possibly TRBD2 (5 bases). The V and J ends lost 4 bases and 2 bases respectively, with 7 bases between them. This CDR3 is 12 amino acids long. Germline values: CDR1 SGHRS, CDR2 YFSETQ. CDR3 sequence (DNA): TGCGCCAGCAGCCACGGGGCCTACGAGCAGTACTTC. This gives the protein CASSHGAYEQYF. Using reference TRBV5-1 and TRBJ2-7 for the parts outside the CDR3, the full variable domain is KAGVTQTPRYLIKTRGQQVTLSCSPISGHRSVSWYQQTPGQGLQFLFEYFSETQRNKGNFPGRFSGRQFSNSRSEMNVSTLELGDSALYLCASSHGAYEQYFGPGTRLTVT.

This clone was detected once. The gene calls are TRBV10-1 and TRBJ2-7; 10 bases line up with TRBD1. V lost 7 bases to trimming and J lost 3 bases; unmatched junction nucleotides: 3. This CDR3 comprises 13 residues. Germline CDR1 and CDR2: WNHNN and SYGVQD (reference sequence). CDR3 DNA sequence: TGCGCCAGCAATGGGACAGGGGACTACGAGCAGTACTTC. Translation gives CASNGTGDYEQYF.

The chain has TRBV7-9 and TRBJ2-3; no clear D. This CDR3 comprises 12 residues. The germline V and J ends were trimmed by 1 base and 3 bases, with 2 bases remaining between them. Germline values: CDR1 SEHNR, CDR2 FQNEAQ (reference sequence). The DNA for the CDR3 is TGTGCCAGCAGCTTAGATACAGATACGCAGTATTTT. Protein product: CASSLDTDTQYF.

The genes are TRBV5-5 and TRBJ2-1; D is perhaps TRBD2 (5 bases). CDR1 and CDR2 (germline): SGHKS, YYEKEE (reference sequence). V was trimmed by 2 bases and J by 6 bases, leaving 15 bases between them. The CDR3 has 15 residues. The chain's CDR3 is CASSLGLSEFNEQFF. The CDR3, as DNA: TGTGCCAGCAGCTTAGGACTCTCTGAATTCAATGAGCAGTTCTTC. The full variable domain, completed using reference TRBV5-5 and TRBJ2-1, is DAGVTQSPTHLIKTRGQQVTLRCSPISGHKSVSWYQQVLGQGPQFIFQYYEKEERGRGNFPDRFSARQFPNYSSELNVNALLLGDSALYLCASSLGLSEFNEQFFGPGTRLTVL.

This clone appeared a few times. The rearrangement uses TRBV18 and TRBJ1-1, with TRBD1 matching over 8 bases. Losses at the gene ends were 6 bases for V and 0 bases for J; bases not matched to a gene: 12. CDR3 length: 17 residues. Germline V CDR1 and CDR2: KGHSH, LQKENI. CDR3 coding DNA: TGTGCCAGCTCTCTCTCCGGACAGGGAGAAATGAACACTGAAGCTTTCTTT. It codes for CASSLSGQGEMNTEAFF.

This chain uses TRBV5-4 with TRBJ1-3; D not resolved. Germline CDR1 and CDR2: SGHNT and YYREEE (reference sequence). V was clipped by 4 bases and J by 0 bases, with 11 bases between them. CDR3 length: 15 residues. The CDR3 reads CASSQQPNSGNTIYF. The CDR3 coding sequence is TGTGCCAGCAGCCAACAGCCCAACTCTGGAAACACCATATATTTT.

V and J are TRBV27 and TRBJ2-7; D possibly corresponds to TRBD2 (6 bases). CDR3 length: 15 residues. V was shortened by 5 bases and J by 2 bases, with 16 bases between the two germline ends. CDR1 is MNHEY and CDR2 is SMNVEV in the germline V gene (reference sequence). The CDR3 loop is CASSPRRRGPYEQYF. In DNA form, the CDR3 reads TGTGCCAGCAGTCCCCGGCGGAGGGGTCCCTACGAGCAGTACTTC.

The chain couples TRBV28 to TRBJ1-5, with no clear D. Germline V CDR1 and CDR2: MDHEN, SYDVKM. Trimming removed 6 bases at V and 4 bases at J, with 16 bases between. The CDR3 loop spans 15 amino acids. CDR3 in amino acids: CASSLTVLANQPQHF. CDR3 DNA sequence: TGTGCCAGCAGCCTCACAGTATTAGCAAATCAGCCCCAGCATTTT.

The rearrangement links TRBV20-1 to TRBJ2-3, with D unclear. The CDR3 runs to 11 residues. V gave up 4 bases and J gave up 3 bases, with 5 bases separating them. Germline V CDR1 and CDR2: DFQATT, SNEGSKA (reference sequence). The DNA for the CDR3 is TGCAGTGCTACACCGACAGATACGCAGTATTTT. It is translated as CSATPTDTQYF.

CDR3: CASSLAWARGGHMTDTQYF. CDR3 nucleotides: TGTGCCAGCAGCTTGGCCTGGGCCAGGGGAGGGCATATGACAGATACGCAGTATTTT. The V and J genes are TRBV5-4 and TRBJ2-3, with D perhaps matching TRBD2 (7 bases). The CDR3 is 19 residues long. Trimming pared 0 bases from V and 3 bases from J, leaving 23 bases between. Germline V gene lookup returns CDR1 SGHNT and CDR2 YYREEE (reference sequence).

The chain combines TRBV4-3 with TRBJ2-3; 7 positions agree with TRBD2. This CDR3 has 15 residues. The V gene end was trimmed by 5 bases and the J gene end by 0 bases; junction bases not matched to a gene: 5. Germline CDR1 LGHNA, CDR2 YSLEER. DNA for the CDR3: TGCGCCAGCAGCGGAAGCGGGACTAGCACAGATACGCAGTATTTT. It is translated as CASSGSGTSTDTQYF.

The V and J genes are TRBV28 and TRBJ2-7, with TRBD1 matching 7 bases. CDR1 and CDR2 from the germline V gene are MDHEN and SYDVKM. V was pared by 2 bases and J by 0 bases, with 4 bases of the junction left unmatched. This CDR3 contains 15 residues. Written as DNA, the CDR3 is TGTGCCAGCAGTTTAACAGGGGACAACTCCTACGAGCAGTACTTC. It specifies CASSLTGDNSYEQYF.

V and J are TRBV5-1 and TRBJ2-1; 11 bases agree with TRBD2. Germline V gives CDR1 SGHRS, CDR2 YFSETQ. The trim removed 9 bases at V and 4 bases at J, leaving 9 bases unmatched. The CDR3 runs to 15 residues. The CDR3 protein is CAMYSGRAEYNEQFF. CDR3 DNA sequence: TGCGCCATGTATAGCGGGAGGGCCGAATACAATGAGCAGTTCTTC.

Only one count was recorded for this clone. This sequence joins TRBV4-1 and TRBJ2-7; D is unclear. The germline V gene encodes CDR1 MGHRA and CDR2 YSYEKL. The CDR3 is 15 amino acids. Deletions cut 1 base from V and 0 bases from J, with 10 bases between. The CDR3 DNA sequence: TGCGCCAGCAGCCAAGTCTCATCAGCCTCCTACGAGCAGTACTTC. Residues: CASSQVSSASYEQYF.

The rearrangement uses TRBV7-3 and TRBJ2-1, with D tentatively TRBD2 (6 bases). The V end lost 10 bases, the J end lost 12 bases, and 13 bases lay between the germline ends. The CDR3 runs 10 residues. CDR1 and CDR2 from the germline V gene are SGHTA and FQGTGA. For the CDR3, the DNA is TGTGCCACCCGGGGGTGGTGGCAGTTCTTC. Protein: CATRGWWQFF.

The chain combines TRBV27 with TRBJ2-7; 7 bases match TRBD1. The CDR3 is made up of 16 amino acids. Germline CDR1 MNHEY, CDR2 SMNVEV (reference sequence). J was trimmed by 0 bases and V by 0 bases; bases with no gene match: 5. CDR3 bases: TGTGCCAGCAGTTTATCCCAGGGGGAGCACTCCTACGAGCAGTACTTC. It is translated as CASSLSQGEHSYEQYF.

The chain employs TRBV28 and TRBJ1-2; D gene unclear. The CDR3 is made up of 13 amino acids. CDR1 and CDR2 from the germline V gene are MDHEN and SYDVKM. Trimming stripped 6 bases from V and 4 bases from J, with 12 bases between. The CDR3 DNA follows: TGTGCCAGCAGCAGTGGGTGGGCCTATGGCTACACCTTC. Translation: CASSSGWAYGYTF.

V usage is TRBV7-9 and J usage is TRBJ1-4, with D unresolved. This CDR3 contains 13 residues. The V end lost 5 bases, the J end lost 5 bases, and 9 bases lay between the germline ends. CDR1 and CDR2 (germline): SEHNR, FQNEAQ (reference sequence). CDR3 protein: CASSLDGNEKLFF. The CDR3 DNA reads TGTGCCAGCAGCCTGGACGGAAATGAAAAACTGTTTTTT.

The chain carries TRBV11-2 and TRBJ2-3; no clear D. The ends were cut back, 1 base at V and 4 bases at J, with 6 bases in the middle. The CDR3 covers 13 residues. Per the germline V gene, CDR1 is SGHAT and CDR2 is FQNNGV. The CDR3 sequence is CASSLGGSDTQYF. CDR3 coding DNA: TGTGCCAGCAGCTTAGGTGGGTCAGATACGCAGTATTTT.

This sequence joins TRBV4-1 and TRBJ1-3; D is ambiguous. V gave up 4 bases and J gave up 0 bases, with 13 bases separating them. The CDR3 totals 16 residues. The germline gives CDR1 MGHRA, CDR2 YSYEKL. The CDR3 DNA follows: TGCGCCAGCAGCCCCGGGCCGAATTTCTCTGGAAACACCATATATTTT. This translates into CASSPGPNFSGNTIYF.

The chain joins TRBV7-9 to TRBJ2-7; 12 bases line up with TRBD2. Germline V gene sequence: CDR1 SEHNR, CDR2 FQNEAQ (reference sequence). There are 14 residues in the CDR3. V dropped 5 bases and J dropped 7; count of bases not matched to a gene: 6. The DNA for the CDR3 is TGTGCCAGCAGCGGCCCGGGACTAGCGGGTGAGCAGTACTTC. It encodes CASSGPGLAGEQYF. Full variable domain (rest looked up from reference TRBV7-9 and TRBJ2-7): DTGVSQNPRHKITKRGQNVTFRCDPISEHNRLYWYRQTLGQGPEFLTYFQNEAQLEKSRLLSDRFSAERPKGSFSTLEIQRTEQGDSAMYLCASSGPGLAGEQYFGPGTRLTVT.

J is TRBJ1-4 and V is TRBV7-9, with TRBD1 identical over 7 bases. The CDR3 covers 15 residues. Germline V gene lookup returns CDR1 SEHNR and CDR2 FQNEAQ (reference sequence). After removal of 5 bases from V and 7 bases from J, the junction contained 10 bases not matched to a gene. The CDR3 reads CASSPRGVGGEKLFF. CDR3 sequence (DNA): TGTGCCAGCAGCCCCAGGGGGGTAGGAGGTGAAAAACTGTTTTTT.

The V call is TRBV5-1, the J call TRBJ2-3; D unresolved. With 6 bases removed from V and 2 bases from J, the gap between germline ends came to 16 bases. The CDR3 is 15 amino acids. Germline values: CDR1 SGHRS, CDR2 YFSETQ. CDR3 residues: CASTPAGPDTDTQYF. The CDR3 coding sequence is TGCGCCAGCACCCCCGCCGGTCCGGACACAGATACGCAGTATTTT.